This TCR beta chain was sequenced in a study of PD-1 blockade in classical Hodgkin lymphoma. General study results and limits: Complete responders entered with baseline diversity on par with newly diagnosed patients, the results showed. Nivolumab initiation under 1 year post-ASCT meant exclusion.

Clones were read by immunoSEQ multiplex PCR, and TCRdb kept only the in-frame ones, dropping some. Found here are about 52,000 clones, about 89% of them singletons; the top ten hold approximately 6.8%. Time point described: cycle 4 day 1 (C4D1), after five to seven weeks of nivolumab. Brentuximab vedotin exposure varied among the patients, all of whom had relapsed after autologous stem cell transplantation. This clone was seen only a few times. Antigen specificity is unknown. The TCR sequence derives from a human donor with classical Hodgkin lymphoma. The sequences come from peripheral blood mononuclear cells (PBMCs), collected before the fourth cycle of nivolumab.

CDR3 DNA: TGTGCCAGCTCCGATGGGTCAGGGAATCAGCCCCAGCATTTT. It specifies CASSDGSGNQPQHF. The V gene is TRBV5-4, the J gene TRBJ1-5, with D perhaps TRBD1 (5 bases). This CDR3 region has 14 residues. In germline, CDR1 is SGHNT, CDR2 YYREEE (reference sequence). The ends were cut back, 7 bases at V and 4 bases at J, with 15 bases in the middle. Full variable domain (missing parts from reference TRBV5-4 and TRBJ1-5): ETGVTQSPTHLIKTRGQQVTLRCSSQSGHNTVSWYQQALGQGPQFIFQYYREEENGRGNFPPRFSGLQFPNYSSELNVNALELDDSALYLCASSDGSGNQPQHFGDGTRLSIL.